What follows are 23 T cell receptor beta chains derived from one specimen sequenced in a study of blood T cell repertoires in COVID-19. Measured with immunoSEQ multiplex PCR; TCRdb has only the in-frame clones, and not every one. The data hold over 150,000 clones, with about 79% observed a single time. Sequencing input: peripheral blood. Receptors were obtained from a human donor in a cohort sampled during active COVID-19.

The CDR3 sequence: CASNSKGAYEKLFF. In DNA, the CDR3 is TGTGCCAGCAATTCGAAGGGGGCTTACGAAAAACTGTTTTTT. The chain joins TRBV6-6 to TRBJ1-4, with 7 bases aligning to TRBD1. This CDR3 comprises 14 residues. With V trimmed by 7 bases and J by 8 bases, 10 bases remained unmatched. From germline, CDR1 is MNHNY and CDR2 SVGAGI (reference sequence).

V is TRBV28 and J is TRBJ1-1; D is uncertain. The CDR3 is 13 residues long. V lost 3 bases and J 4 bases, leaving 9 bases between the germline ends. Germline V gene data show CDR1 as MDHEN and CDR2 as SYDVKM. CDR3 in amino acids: CASSFADGTEAFF. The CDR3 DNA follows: TGTGCCAGCAGTTTCGCGGATGGCACTGAAGCTTTCTTT. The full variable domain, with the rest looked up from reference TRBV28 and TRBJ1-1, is DVKVTQSSRYLVKRTGEKVFLECVQDMDHENMFWYRQDPGLGLRLIYFSYDVKMKEKGDIPEGYSVSREKKERFSLILESASTNQTSMYLCASSFADGTEAFFGQGTRLTVV.

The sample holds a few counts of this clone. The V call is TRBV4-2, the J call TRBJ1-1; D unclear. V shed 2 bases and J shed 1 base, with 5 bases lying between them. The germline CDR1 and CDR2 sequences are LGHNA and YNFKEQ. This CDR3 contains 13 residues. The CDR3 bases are TGTGCCAGCAGCCAAATGGCGAACACTGAAGCTTTCTTT. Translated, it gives CASSQMANTEAFF.

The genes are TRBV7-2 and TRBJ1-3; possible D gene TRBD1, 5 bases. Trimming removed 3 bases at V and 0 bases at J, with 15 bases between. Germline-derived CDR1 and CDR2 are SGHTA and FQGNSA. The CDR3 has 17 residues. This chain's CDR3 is CASSFQPGPSSGNTIYF. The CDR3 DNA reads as TGTGCCAGCAGCTTCCAGCCAGGGCCGAGCTCTGGAAACACCATATATTTT.

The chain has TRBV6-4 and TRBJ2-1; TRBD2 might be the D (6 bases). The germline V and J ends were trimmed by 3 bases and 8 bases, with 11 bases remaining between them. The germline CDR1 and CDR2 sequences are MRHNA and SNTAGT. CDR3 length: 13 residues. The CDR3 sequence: CASSDSSVYEQFF. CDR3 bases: TGTGCCAGCAGTGATTCTAGCGTTTATGAGCAGTTCTTC.

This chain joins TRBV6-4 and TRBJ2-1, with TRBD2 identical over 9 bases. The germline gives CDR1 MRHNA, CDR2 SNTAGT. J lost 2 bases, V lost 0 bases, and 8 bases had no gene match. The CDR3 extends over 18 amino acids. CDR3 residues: CASSDSFRAGGTYNEQFF. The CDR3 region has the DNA TGTGCCAGCAGTGACTCTTTTCGAGCGGGAGGAACCTACAATGAGCAGTTCTTC.

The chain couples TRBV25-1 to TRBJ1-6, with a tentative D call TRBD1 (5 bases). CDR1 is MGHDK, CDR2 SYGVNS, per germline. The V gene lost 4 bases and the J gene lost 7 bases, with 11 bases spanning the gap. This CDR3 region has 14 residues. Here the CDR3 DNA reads TGTGCCAGCAGTGGGGGCGCTAGGAATTCACCCCTCCACTTT. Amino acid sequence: CASSGGARNSPLHF.

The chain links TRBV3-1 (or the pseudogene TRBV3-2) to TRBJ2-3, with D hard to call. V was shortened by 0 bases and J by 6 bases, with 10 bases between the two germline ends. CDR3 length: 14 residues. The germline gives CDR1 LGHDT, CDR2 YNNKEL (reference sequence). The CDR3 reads CASSQDTAEDTQYF. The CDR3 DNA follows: TGTGCCAGCAGCCAAGATACGGCGGAGGATACGCAGTATTTT.

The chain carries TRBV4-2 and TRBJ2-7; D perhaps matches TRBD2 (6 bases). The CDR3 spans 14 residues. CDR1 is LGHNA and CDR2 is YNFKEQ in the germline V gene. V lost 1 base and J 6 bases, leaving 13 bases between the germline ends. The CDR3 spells CASSQADYIGEQYF. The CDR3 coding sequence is TGTGCCAGCAGCCAAGCGGACTACATTGGCGAGCAGTACTTC.

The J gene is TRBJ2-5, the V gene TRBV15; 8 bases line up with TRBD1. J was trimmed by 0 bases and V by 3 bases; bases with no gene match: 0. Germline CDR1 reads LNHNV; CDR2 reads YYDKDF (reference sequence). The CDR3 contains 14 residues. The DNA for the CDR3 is TGTGCCACCAGCAGGGACAGGGACCAAGAGACCCAGTACTTC. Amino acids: CATSRDRDQETQYF.

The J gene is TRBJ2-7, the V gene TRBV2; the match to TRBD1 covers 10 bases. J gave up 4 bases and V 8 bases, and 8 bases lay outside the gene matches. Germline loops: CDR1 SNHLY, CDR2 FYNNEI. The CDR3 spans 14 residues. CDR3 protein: CASCRRQGAYEQYF. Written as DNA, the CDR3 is TGTGCCAGCTGTCGGCGACAGGGGGCGTACGAGCAGTACTTC. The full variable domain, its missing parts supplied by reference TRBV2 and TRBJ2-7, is EPEVTQTPSHQVTQMGQEVILRCVPISNHLYFYWYRQILGQKVEFLVSFYNNEISEKSEIFDDQFSVERPDGSNFTLKIRSTKLEDSAMYFCASCRRQGAYEQYFGPGTRLTVT.

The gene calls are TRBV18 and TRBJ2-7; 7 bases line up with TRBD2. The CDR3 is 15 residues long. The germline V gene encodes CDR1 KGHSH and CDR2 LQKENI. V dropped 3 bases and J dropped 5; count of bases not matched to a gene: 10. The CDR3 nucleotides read TGTGCCAGCTCACCTGGCGGGAGCAGGAAGAACGAGCAGTACTTC. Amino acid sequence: CASSPGGSRKNEQYF.

This chain's CDR3 is CASSLLQGYEQYF. CDR3 bases: TGTGCCAGCAGCCTTTTACAGGGGTACGAGCAGTACTTC. This rearrangement joins TRBV4-2 to TRBJ2-7; 7 bases map to TRBD1. The germline gives CDR1 LGHNA, CDR2 YNFKEQ. This CDR3 is 13 amino acids long. V shed 4 bases, J shed 4 bases, and the junction held 4 bases outside the gene matches.

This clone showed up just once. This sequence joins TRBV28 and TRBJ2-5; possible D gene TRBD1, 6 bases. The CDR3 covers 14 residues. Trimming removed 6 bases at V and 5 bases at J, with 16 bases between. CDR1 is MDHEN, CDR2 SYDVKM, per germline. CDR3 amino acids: CASRPQGPRETQYF. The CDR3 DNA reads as TGTGCCAGCAGGCCCCAGGGGCCAAGGGAGACCCAGTACTTC.

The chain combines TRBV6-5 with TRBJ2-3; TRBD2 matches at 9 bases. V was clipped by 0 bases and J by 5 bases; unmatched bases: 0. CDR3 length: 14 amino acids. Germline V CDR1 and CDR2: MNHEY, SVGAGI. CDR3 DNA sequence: TGTGCCAGCAGTTACTCACTAGCGGGAGATACGCAGTATTTT. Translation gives CASSYSLAGDTQYF.

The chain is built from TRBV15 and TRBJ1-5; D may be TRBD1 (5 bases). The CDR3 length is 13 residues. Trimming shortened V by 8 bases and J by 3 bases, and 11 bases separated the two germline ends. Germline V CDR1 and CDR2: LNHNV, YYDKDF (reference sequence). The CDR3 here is CATGGGFNQPQHF. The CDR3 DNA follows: TGTGCCACCGGGGGAGGATTCAATCAGCCCCAGCATTTT.

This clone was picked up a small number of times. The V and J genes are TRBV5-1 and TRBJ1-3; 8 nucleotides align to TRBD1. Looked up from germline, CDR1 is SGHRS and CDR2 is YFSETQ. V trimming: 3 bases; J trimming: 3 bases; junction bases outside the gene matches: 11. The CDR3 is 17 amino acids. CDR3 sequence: CASSSGPGGNGGNTIYF. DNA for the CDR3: TGCGCCAGCAGCTCGGGGCCAGGGGGCAATGGTGGAAACACCATATATTTT.

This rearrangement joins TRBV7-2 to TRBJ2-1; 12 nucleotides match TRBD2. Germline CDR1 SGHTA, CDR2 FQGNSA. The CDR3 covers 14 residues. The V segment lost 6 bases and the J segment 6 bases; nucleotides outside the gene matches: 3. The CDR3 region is CASSRTSGINEQFF. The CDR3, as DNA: TGTGCCAGCAGTCGGACTAGCGGGATCAATGAGCAGTTCTTC. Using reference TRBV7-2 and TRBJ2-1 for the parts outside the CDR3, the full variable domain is GAGVSQSPSNKVTEKGKDVELRCDPISGHTALYWYRQSLGQGLEFLIYFQGNSAPDKSGLPSDRFSAERTGGSVSTLTIQRTQQEDSAVYLCASSRTSGINEQFFGPGTRLTVL.

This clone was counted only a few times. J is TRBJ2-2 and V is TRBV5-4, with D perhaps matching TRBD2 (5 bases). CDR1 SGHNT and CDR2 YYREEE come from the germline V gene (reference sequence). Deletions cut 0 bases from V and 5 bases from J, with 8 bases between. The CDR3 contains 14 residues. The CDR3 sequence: CASSLGRGTGELFF. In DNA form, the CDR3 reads TGTGCCAGCAGCTTGGGTCGGGGAACCGGGGAGCTGTTTTTT.

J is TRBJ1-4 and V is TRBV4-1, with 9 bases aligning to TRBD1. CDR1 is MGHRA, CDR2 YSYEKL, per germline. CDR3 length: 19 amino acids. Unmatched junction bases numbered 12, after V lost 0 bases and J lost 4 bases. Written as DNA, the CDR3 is TGCGCCAGCAGCCAAGAGGCGATTTACAGGGGGCAGAATAATGAAAAACTGTTTTTT. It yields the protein CASSQEAIYRGQNNEKLFF.

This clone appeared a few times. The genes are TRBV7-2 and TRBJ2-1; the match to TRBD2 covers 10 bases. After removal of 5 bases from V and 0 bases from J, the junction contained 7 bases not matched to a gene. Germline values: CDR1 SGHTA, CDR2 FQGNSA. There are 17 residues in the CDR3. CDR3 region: CASSRTSGIDSYNEQFF. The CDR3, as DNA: TGTGCCAGCAGCCGCACTAGCGGGATCGACTCCTACAATGAGCAGTTCTTC. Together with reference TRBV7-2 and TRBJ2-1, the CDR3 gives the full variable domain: GAGVSQSPSNKVTEKGKDVELRCDPISGHTALYWYRQSLGQGLEFLIYFQGNSAPDKSGLPSDRFSAERTGGSVSTLTIQRTQQEDSAVYLCASSRTSGIDSYNEQFFGPGTRLTVL.

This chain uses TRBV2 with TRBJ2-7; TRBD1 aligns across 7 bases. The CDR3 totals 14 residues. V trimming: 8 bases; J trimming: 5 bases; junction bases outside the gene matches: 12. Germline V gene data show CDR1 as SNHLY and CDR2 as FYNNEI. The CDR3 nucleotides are TGTGCCAGCTCACCTGGGACAGAGAACGACGAGCAGTACTTC. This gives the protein CASSPGTENDEQYF. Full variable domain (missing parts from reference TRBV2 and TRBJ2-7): EPEVTQTPSHQVTQMGQEVILRCVPISNHLYFYWYRQILGQKVEFLVSFYNNEISEKSEIFDDQFSVERPDGSNFTLKIRSTKLEDSAMYFCASSPGTENDEQYFGPGTRLTVT.

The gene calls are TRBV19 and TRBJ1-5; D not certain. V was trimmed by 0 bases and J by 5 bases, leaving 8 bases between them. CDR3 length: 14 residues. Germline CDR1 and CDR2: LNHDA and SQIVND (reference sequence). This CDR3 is CASSIDRNHQPQHF. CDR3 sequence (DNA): TGTGCCAGTAGTATAGACAGGAACCATCAGCCCCAGCATTTT. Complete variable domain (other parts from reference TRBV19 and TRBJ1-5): DGGITQSPKYLFRKEGQNVTLSCEQNLNHDAMYWYRQDPGQGLRLIYYSQIVNDFQKGDIAEGYSVSREKKESFPLTVTSAQKNPTAFYLCASSIDRNHQPQHFGDGTRLSIL.